These T cell receptor beta chains were read from a single sample in a study of cytomegalovirus exposure and HLA in healthy donors. This table comes from immunoSEQ multiplex PCR, and its TCRdb copy is limited to in-frame clones, with some not included. The sample has about 140,000 clones, around 72% seen once; the top ten hold 1.3%. Sequencing was carried out using PBMCs. The receptor source for this set is a woman aged 40 to 49 in good health and CMV-seronegative. Both conserved end residues are part of each CDR3. Each record gives: J gene, D gene, V gene, clone size, CDR3 protein, CDR3 DNA. D genes are given only for firm matches. Clone size, where shown, is once, few, many, or a class for clones that have expanded.

J gene: TRBJ2-7
D gene: -
V gene: TRBV7-9
clone size: -
CDR3 protein: CASSMTASYEQYF
CDR3 DNA: TGTGCCAGCAGCATGACAGCCTCCTACGAGCAGTACTTC

J gene: TRBJ2-1
D gene: TRBD2
V gene: TRBV5-1
clone size: -
CDR3 protein: CASSLLAGGLDNEQFF
CDR3 DNA: TGCGCCAGCAGCTTGCTAGCGGGGGGGCTTGACAATGAGCAGTTCTTC

J gene: TRBJ1-5
D gene: -
V gene: TRBV19
clone size: few
CDR3 protein: CASSFPGDHQPQHF
CDR3 DNA: TGTGCCAGTAGTTTTCCAGGGGACCATCAGCCCCAGCATTTT

J gene: TRBJ1-6
D gene: TRBD1
V gene: TRBV7-9
clone size: -
CDR3 protein: CATGTVNSPLHF
CDR3 DNA: TGTGCCACCGGGACAGTTAATTCACCCCTCCACTTT

J gene: TRBJ2-7
D gene: -
V gene: TRBV4-1
clone size: -
CDR3 protein: CASSLGMGSYEQYF
CDR3 DNA: TGCGCCAGCAGCCTCGGGATGGGGTCCTACGAGCAGTACTTC

J gene: TRBJ1-2
D gene: -
V gene: TRBV19
clone size: -
CDR3 protein: CASSSGLANYGYTF
CDR3 DNA: TGTGCCAGTAGTAGTGGACTGGCAAACTATGGCTACACCTTC

J gene: TRBJ1-5
D gene: TRBD1
V gene: TRBV19
clone size: -
CDR3 protein: CASSIERDRQHF
CDR3 DNA: TGTGCCAGTAGTATAGAGCGGGACAGGCAGCATTTT

J gene: TRBJ2-5
D gene: TRBD2
V gene: TRBV28
clone size: -
CDR3 protein: CASSLSSLGLAGDRTTPKETQYF
CDR3 DNA: TGTGCCAGCAGTTTATCTAGCCTCGGACTAGCGGGGGACCGAACTACCCCGAAAGAGACCCAGTACTTC

J gene: TRBJ2-1
D gene: TRBD2
V gene: TRBV9
clone size: -
CDR3 protein: CASSGAGLAGVYNEQFF
CDR3 DNA: TGTGCCAGCAGCGGGGCAGGACTAGCGGGGGTCTACAATGAGCAGTTCTTC

J gene: TRBJ1-4
D gene: -
V gene: TRBV18
clone size: -
CDR3 protein: CASSPPRDEKLFF
CDR3 DNA: TGTGCCAGCTCACCACCTAGAGATGAAAAACTGTTTTTT

J gene: TRBJ1-1
D gene: -
V gene: TRBV5-5
clone size: medium-sized
CDR3 protein: CASSSGEGNTEAFF
CDR3 DNA: TGTGCCAGCAGCTCCGGGGAGGGGAACACTGAAGCTTTCTTT

J gene: TRBJ1-1
D gene: -
V gene: TRBV18
clone size: -
CDR3 protein: CASSPPVQGGTEAFF
CDR3 DNA: TGTGCCAGCTCACCACCAGTACAGGGCGGCACTGAAGCTTTCTTT

J gene: TRBJ1-2
D gene: -
V gene: TRBV15
clone size: -
CDR3 protein: CATRTGYENYGYTF
CDR3 DNA: TGTGCCACACGCACAGGGTACGAGAACTATGGCTACACCTTC

J gene: TRBJ2-5
D gene: TRBD1
V gene: TRBV6-1
clone size: -
CDR3 protein: CASLRGQILETQYF
CDR3 DNA: TGTGCCAGCTTACGGGGACAGATTCTGGAGACCCAGTACTTC

J gene: TRBJ1-5
D gene: -
V gene: TRBV28
clone size: -
CDR3 protein: CASSPVPSGQVDQPQHF
CDR3 DNA: TGTGCCAGCAGTCCTGTCCCATCAGGGCAGGTTGATCAGCCCCAGCATTTT

J gene: TRBJ2-7
D gene: TRBD2
V gene: TRBV13
clone size: -
CDR3 protein: CASSRQRLAGGRQYF
CDR3 DNA: TGTGCCAGCAGTCGCCAAAGACTAGCGGGGGGGAGGCAGTACTTC

J gene: TRBJ2-3
D gene: TRBD1
V gene: TRBV6-1
clone size: -
CDR3 protein: CTSRTGYVTDTQYF
CDR3 DNA: TGTACCAGTAGGACAGGGTATGTCACAGATACGCAGTATTTT

J gene: TRBJ1-2
D gene: -
V gene: TRBV5-6
clone size: -
CDR3 protein: CASSLGQNNYGYTF
CDR3 DNA: TGTGCCAGCAGCTTGGGGCAGAACAACTATGGCTACACCTTC

J gene: TRBJ1-1
D gene: TRBD1
V gene: TRBV5-5
clone size: -
CDR3 protein: CASSLSMTGGAYNTEAFF
CDR3 DNA: TGTGCCAGCAGCCTGAGCATGACAGGGGGCGCCTATAACACTGAAGCTTTCTTT

J gene: TRBJ2-7
D gene: -
V gene: TRBV6-6
clone size: few
CDR3 protein: CASEPGASRGEQYF
CDR3 DNA: TGTGCCAGCGAACCGGGAGCCTCAAGGGGTGAGCAGTACTTC

J gene: TRBJ2-5
D gene: TRBD1
V gene: TRBV4-3
clone size: few
CDR3 protein: CASSQTGRETQYF
CDR3 DNA: TGCGCCAGCAGCCAGACAGGGCGGGAGACCCAGTACTTC

J gene: TRBJ1-6
D gene: TRBD1
V gene: TRBV6-4
clone size: -
CDR3 protein: CASSDGTGLSPLHF
CDR3 DNA: TGTGCCAGCAGTGACGGGACAGGGCTTTCCCCCCTCCACTTT

J gene: TRBJ2-2
D gene: TRBD1
V gene: TRBV6-1
clone size: -
CDR3 protein: CASSEGSGTGRFTGELFF
CDR3 DNA: TGTGCCAGCAGTGAAGGCAGCGGGACAGGGAGGTTCACCGGGGAGCTGTTTTTT

J gene: TRBJ2-3
D gene: -
V gene: TRBV28
clone size: once
CDR3 protein: CASSLRGGDTQYF
CDR3 DNA: TGTGCCAGCAGCCTGCGGGGTGGAGATACGCAGTATTTT